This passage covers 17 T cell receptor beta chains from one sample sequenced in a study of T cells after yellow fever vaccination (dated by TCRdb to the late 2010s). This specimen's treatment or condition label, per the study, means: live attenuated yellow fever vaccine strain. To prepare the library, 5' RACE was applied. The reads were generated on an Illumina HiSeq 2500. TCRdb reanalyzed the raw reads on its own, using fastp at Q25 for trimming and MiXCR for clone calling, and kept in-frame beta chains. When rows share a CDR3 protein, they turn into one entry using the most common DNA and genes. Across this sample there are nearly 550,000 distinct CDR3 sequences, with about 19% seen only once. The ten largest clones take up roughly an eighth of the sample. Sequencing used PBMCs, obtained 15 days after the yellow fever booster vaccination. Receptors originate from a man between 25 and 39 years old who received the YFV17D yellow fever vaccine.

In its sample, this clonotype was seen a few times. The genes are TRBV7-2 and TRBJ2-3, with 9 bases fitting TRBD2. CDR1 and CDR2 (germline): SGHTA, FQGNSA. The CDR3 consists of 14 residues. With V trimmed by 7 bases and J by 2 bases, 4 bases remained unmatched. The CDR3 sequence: CASKTSGSTDTQYF. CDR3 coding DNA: TGTGCCAGCAAGACTAGCGGATCCACAGATACGCAGTATTTT.

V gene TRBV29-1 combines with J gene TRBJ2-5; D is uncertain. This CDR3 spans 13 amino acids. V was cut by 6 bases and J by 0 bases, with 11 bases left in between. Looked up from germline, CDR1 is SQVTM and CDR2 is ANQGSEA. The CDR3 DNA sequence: TGCAGCGTCCTGGCGCCGTACCAAGAGACCCAGTACTTC. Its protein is CSVLAPYQETQYF.

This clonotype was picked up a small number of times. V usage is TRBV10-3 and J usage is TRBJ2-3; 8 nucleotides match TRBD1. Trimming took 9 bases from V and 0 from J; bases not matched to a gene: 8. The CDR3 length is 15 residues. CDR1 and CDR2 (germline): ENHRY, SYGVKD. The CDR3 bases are TGTGCCATGACGACAGGGGAAACTAGCACAGATACGCAGTATTTT. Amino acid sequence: CAMTTGETSTDTQYF.

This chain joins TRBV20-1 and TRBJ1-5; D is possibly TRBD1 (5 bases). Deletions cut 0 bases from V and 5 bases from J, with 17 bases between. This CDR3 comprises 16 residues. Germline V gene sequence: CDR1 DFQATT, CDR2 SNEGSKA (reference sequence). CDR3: CSARDRRGGVDQPQHF. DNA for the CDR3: TGCAGTGCTAGAGATAGGAGGGGTGGAGTCGATCAGCCCCAGCATTTT.

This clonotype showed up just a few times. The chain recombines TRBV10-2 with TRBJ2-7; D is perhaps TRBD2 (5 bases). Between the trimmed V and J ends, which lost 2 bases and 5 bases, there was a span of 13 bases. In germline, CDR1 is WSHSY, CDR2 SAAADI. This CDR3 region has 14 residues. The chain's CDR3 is CASSEREWNNEQYF. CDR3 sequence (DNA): TGCGCCAGCAGTGAGCGGGAATGGAATAACGAGCAGTACTTC.

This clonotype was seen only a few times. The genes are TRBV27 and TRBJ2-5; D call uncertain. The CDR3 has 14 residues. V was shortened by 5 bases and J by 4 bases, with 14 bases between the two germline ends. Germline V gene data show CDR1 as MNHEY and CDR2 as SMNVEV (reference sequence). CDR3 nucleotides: TGTGCCAGCAGTATCGTCTTAGGCGGAGAGACCCAGTACTTC. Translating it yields CASSIVLGGETQYF.

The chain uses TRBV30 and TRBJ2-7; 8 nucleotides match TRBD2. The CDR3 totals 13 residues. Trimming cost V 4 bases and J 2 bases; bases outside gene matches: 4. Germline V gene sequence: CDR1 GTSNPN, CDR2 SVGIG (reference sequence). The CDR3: CAWNPGGPYEQYF. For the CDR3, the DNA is TGTGCCTGGAACCCGGGGGGGCCCTACGAGCAGTACTTC.

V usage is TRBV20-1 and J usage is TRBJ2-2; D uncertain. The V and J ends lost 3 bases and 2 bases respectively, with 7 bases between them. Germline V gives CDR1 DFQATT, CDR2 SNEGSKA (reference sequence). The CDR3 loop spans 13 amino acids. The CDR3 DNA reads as TGCAGTGCTAGTCACTCCAACACCGGGGAGCTGTTTTTT. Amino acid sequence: CSASHSNTGELFF.

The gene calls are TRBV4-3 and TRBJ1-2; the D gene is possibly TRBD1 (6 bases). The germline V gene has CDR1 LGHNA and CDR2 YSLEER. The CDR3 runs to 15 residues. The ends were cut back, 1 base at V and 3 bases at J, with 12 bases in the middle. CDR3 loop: CASSQGETGHYGYTF. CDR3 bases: TGCGCCAGCAGCCAAGGGGAGACAGGCCACTATGGCTACACCTTC.

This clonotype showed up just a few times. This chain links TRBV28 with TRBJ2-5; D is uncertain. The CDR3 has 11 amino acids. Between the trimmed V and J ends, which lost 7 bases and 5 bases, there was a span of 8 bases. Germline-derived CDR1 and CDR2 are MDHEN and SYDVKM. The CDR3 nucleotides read TGTGCCAGCACCACCACGGAGACCCAGTACTTC. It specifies CASTTTETQYF.

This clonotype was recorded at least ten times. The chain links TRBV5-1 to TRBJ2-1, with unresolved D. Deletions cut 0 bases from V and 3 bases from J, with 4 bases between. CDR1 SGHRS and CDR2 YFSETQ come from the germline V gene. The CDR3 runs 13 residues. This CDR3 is CASSLDGYNEQFF. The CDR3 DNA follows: TGCGCCAGCAGCTTGGACGGCTACAATGAGCAGTTCTTC.

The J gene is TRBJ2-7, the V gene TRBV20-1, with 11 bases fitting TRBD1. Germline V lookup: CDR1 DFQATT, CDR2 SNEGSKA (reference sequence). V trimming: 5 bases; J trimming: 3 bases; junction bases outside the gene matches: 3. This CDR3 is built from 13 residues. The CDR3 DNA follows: TGCAGTGCTCGGGGACAGGGGGTCTACGAGCAGTACTTC. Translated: CSARGQGVYEQYF.

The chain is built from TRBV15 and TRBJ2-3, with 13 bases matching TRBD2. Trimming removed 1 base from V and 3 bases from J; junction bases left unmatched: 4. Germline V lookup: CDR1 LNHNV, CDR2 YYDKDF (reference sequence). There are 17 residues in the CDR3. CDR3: CATSRGTGLAGTDTQYF. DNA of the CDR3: TGTGCCACCAGCAGAGGTACGGGACTAGCGGGAACAGATACGCAGTATTTT.

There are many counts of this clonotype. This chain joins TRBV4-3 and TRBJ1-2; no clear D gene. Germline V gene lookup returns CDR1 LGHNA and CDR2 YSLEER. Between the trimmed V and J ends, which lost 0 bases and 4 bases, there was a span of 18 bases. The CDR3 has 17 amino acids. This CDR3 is CASSQDPPGSNPYGYTF. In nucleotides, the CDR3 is TGCGCCAGCAGCCAAGATCCGCCCGGGTCTAACCCCTATGGCTACACCTTC.

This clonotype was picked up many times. CDR3 amino acids: CSARLAGGETQYF. The CDR3 region has the DNA TGCAGTGCCAGACTAGCGGGCGGTGAGACCCAGTACTTC. The chain couples TRBV20-1 to TRBJ2-5, with 10 positions matching TRBD2. The V gene's germline CDR1 is DFQATT and CDR2 SNEGSKA (reference sequence). CDR3 length: 13 amino acids. V shed 6 bases, J shed 5 bases, and the junction held 6 bases outside the gene matches.

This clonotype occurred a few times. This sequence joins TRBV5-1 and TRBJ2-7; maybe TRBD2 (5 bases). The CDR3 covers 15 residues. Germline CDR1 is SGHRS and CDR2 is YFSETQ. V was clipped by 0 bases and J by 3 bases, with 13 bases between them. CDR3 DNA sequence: TGCGCCAGCAGCTTGGACCCTAGCCGGGACTACGAGCAGTACTTC. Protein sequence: CASSLDPSRDYEQYF.

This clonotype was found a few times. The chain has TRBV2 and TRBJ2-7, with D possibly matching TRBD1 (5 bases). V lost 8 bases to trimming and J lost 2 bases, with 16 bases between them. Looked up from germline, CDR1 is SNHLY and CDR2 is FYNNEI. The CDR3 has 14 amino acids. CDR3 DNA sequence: TGTGCCAGCCTGCGACAGAGAGATACCTACGAGCAGTACTTC. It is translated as CASLRQRDTYEQYF.